These 17 T cell receptor beta chains share one sample of origin, sequenced in a study of CD8 T cells in ankylosing spondylitis. TCRdb re-derived calls from the 5' RACE reads in MiXCR, one entry per CDR3 protein. The sample includes about 52,000 distinct CDR3 sequences, roughly 7.3% of them seen just once. The sequenced sample consisted of blood, either unsorted or a sorted T cell fraction (not recorded which). These receptors were obtained from a female donor with ankylosing spondylitis or in good health (not recorded which).

This clonotype has a count of ten or more. The chain joins TRBV23-1 to TRBJ1-1, with 7 bases identical to TRBD1. TRBV23-1 carries the ORF label, with uncertain function. The CDR3 extends over 11 amino acids. V trimming: 2 bases; J trimming: 10 bases; junction bases outside the gene matches: 1. CDR3 DNA: TGCGCCAGCAGTCAAAACAGGGGAGCTTTCTTT. Translation: CASSQNRGAFF.

This clonotype occurred many times. This chain links TRBV5-1 with TRBJ1-6; the D is unclear. Germline-derived CDR1 and CDR2 are SGHRS and YFSETQ. The V gene lost 0 bases and the J gene lost 8 bases, with 9 bases spanning the gap. This CDR3 has 14 residues. CDR3 bases: TGCGCCAGCAGCTTGGATCCAGAGGATTCACCCCTCCACTTT. Its translation: CASSLDPEDSPLHF.

In its sample, this clonotype was seen many times. The J gene is TRBJ2-1, the V gene TRBV4-3; D could derive from TRBD1 or TRBD2 (6 bases each). CDR1 LGHNA and CDR2 YSLEER come from the germline V gene. This CDR3 has 18 residues. Trimming stripped 0 bases from V and 6 bases from J, with 21 bases between. In nucleotides, the CDR3 is TGCGCCAGCAGCCAAGATCTTAGGGGGGACCAGAGGTTCAATGAGCAGTTCTTC. Translated: CASSQDLRGDQRFNEQFF.

At least ten counts were recorded for this clonotype. The chain couples TRBV29-1 to TRBJ1-1; D unresolved. The CDR3 totals 11 residues. CDR1 and CDR2 from the germline V gene are SQVTM and ANQGSEA. The CDR3 coding sequence is TGCTCAACCCCCGAGAACACTGAAGCTTTCTTT. Translated, it gives CSTPENTEAFF.

This clonotype came up a few times. CDR3 loop: CASSRVGATNEKLFF. The CDR3 coding sequence is TGTGCCAGCAGCCGGGTGGGGGCAACTAATGAAAAACTGTTTTTT. The chain is built from TRBV5-6 and TRBJ1-4, with TRBD1 as a possible D gene (5 bases). Per the germline V gene, CDR1 is SGHDT and CDR2 is YYEEEE. V dropped 4 bases and J dropped 0 bases, with 10 bases sitting between them. The CDR3 runs to 15 residues.

Details on this clonotype: A single base separates this from a much larger clone, so it may be a read error. The rearrangement uses TRBV5-1 and TRBJ2-7; 7 nucleotides agree with TRBD1. With V trimmed by 0 bases and J by 6 bases, 12 bases remained unmatched. The CDR3 consists of 16 residues. CDR1 is SGHRS and CDR2 is YFSETQ in the germline V gene. CDR3 in DNA: TGCGCCAGCAGCTTGGCACAGGGGTTTAGCCCCCTCGAGCAGTACTTC. Translating gives CASSLAQGFSPLEQYF.

This clonotype was recorded a few times. This chain connects TRBV27 to TRBJ1-5; D might be TRBD1 (5 bases). This CDR3 is 16 amino acids long. Trimming took 8 bases from V and 7 from J, leaving 24 bases between them. Germline CDR1 and CDR2: MNHEY and SMNVEV (reference sequence). CDR3 region: CASLKRDRHPRQPQHF. CDR3 in DNA: TGTGCCAGCCTAAAGCGGGACCGACATCCCCGACAGCCCCAGCATTTT.

Remarks on this clonotype: A junction end diverges from the germline sequence, so it may reflect a read error. The chain uses TRBV13 and TRBJ2-7, with TRBD1 as a possible D gene (7 bases). There are 14 residues in the CDR3. Germline V gene lookup returns CDR1 PRHDT and CDR2 FYEKMQ (reference sequence). CDR3 residues: CVSSSRDRTYEQYF. DNA of the CDR3: TGTGTCAGCAGCTCGCGGGACAGAACCTACGAGCAGTACTTC. Full variable domain (missing parts from reference TRBV13 and TRBJ2-7): AAGVIQSPRHLIKEKRETATLKCYPIPRHDTVYWYQQGPGQDPQFLISFYEKMQSDKGSIPDRFSAQQFSDYHSELNMSSLELGDSALYFCVSSSRDRTYEQYFGPGTRLTVT.

V and J are TRBV29-1 and TRBJ1-1; TRBD1 might be the D (5 bases). The V end lost 7 bases, the J end lost 5 bases, and 14 bases lay between the germline ends. The V gene's germline CDR1 is SQVTM and CDR2 ANQGSEA. This CDR3 is 12 amino acids long. The CDR3 nucleotides are TGCAGCGCCGGGGGAGGGAGAACTGAAGCTTTCTTT. This sequence encodes CSAGGGRTEAFF.

This clonotype was seen at least ten times. The chain uses TRBV5-1 and TRBJ2-2; 10 bases fit TRBD1. Germline assignment: CDR1 SGHRS and CDR2 YFSETQ. This CDR3 comprises 18 residues. Trimming cost V 3 bases and J 6 bases; bases outside gene matches: 14. This chain's CDR3 is CASSYSGTGDLLAGELFF. The CDR3 coding sequence is TGCGCCAGCAGCTATTCCGGGACAGGGGACCTACTGGCCGGGGAGCTGTTTTTT. The complete variable domain, with remaining parts taken from reference TRBV5-1 and TRBJ2-2, reads KAGVTQTPRYLIKTRGQQVTLSCSPISGHRSVSWYQQTPGQGLQFLFEYFSETQRNKGNFPGRFSGRQFSNSRSEMNVSTLELGDSALYLCASSYSGTGDLLAGELFFGEGSRLTVL.

This clonotype was picked up many times. The V and J genes are TRBV20-1 and TRBJ1-5; the D is unclear. Germline values: CDR1 DFQATT, CDR2 SNEGSKA (reference sequence). This CDR3 region has 16 residues. Trimming shortened V by 4 bases and J by 0 bases, and 16 bases separated the two germline ends. CDR3 DNA sequence: TGCAGTGCTACCTCCGGGAACCTTGTTAGCAATCAGCCCCAGCATTTT. Encoded protein: CSATSGNLVSNQPQHF.

This chain connects TRBV7-9 to TRBJ1-2; 7 nucleotides align to TRBD1. Germline V lookup: CDR1 SEHNR, CDR2 FQNEAQ (reference sequence). The V and J ends lost 4 bases and 4 bases, in that order; junction bases with no gene match: 3. The CDR3 has 13 residues. The CDR3: CASSSGQRYGYTF. The CDR3 bases are TGTGCCAGCAGCTCGGGACAGCGCTATGGCTACACCTTC.

In its sample, this clonotype was seen many times. The chain recombines TRBV24-1 with TRBJ2-3, with 8 bases lining up with TRBD1. This CDR3 spans 16 amino acids. The ends lost 0 bases at V and 1 base at J; junction bases unmatched: 2. Looked up from germline, CDR1 is KGHDR and CDR2 is SFDVKD. The CDR3: CATSDLPGQGTDTQYF. For the CDR3, the DNA is TGTGCCACCAGTGATTTGCCGGGACAGGGCACAGATACGCAGTATTTT.

This clonotype was detected many times. This chain joins TRBV11-2 and TRBJ2-7, with TRBD2 matching over 9 bases. V was pared by 10 bases and J by 3 bases, with 10 bases of the junction left unmatched. The CDR3 loop spans 14 amino acids. Germline CDR1 SGHAT, CDR2 FQNNGV. The chain's CDR3 is CATLSSGACYEQYV. For the CDR3, the DNA is TGTGCCACCCTTTCTAGCGGGGCTTGCTACGAGCAGTACGTC.

This clonotype was found many times. This sequence may be a read error, since a much larger clone differs from it by one base. The gene calls are TRBV3-1 and TRBJ2-2; TRBD2 aligns across 14 bases. The CDR3 consists of 18 residues. In germline, CDR1 is LGHDT, CDR2 YNNKEL (reference sequence). The CDR3 DNA follows: TGTGCCAGCACCCAAGGGACTAGCGGGGGATCGAGCACCGGGGAGCTGTTTTTT. This codes for CASTQGTSGGSSTGELFF. The full variable domain, in which reference TRBV3-1 and TRBJ2-2 provide the parts outside the CDR3, is DTAVSQTPKYLVTQMGNDKSIKCEQNLGHDTMYWYKQDSKKFLKIMFSYNNKELIINETVPNRFSPKSPDKAHLNLHINSLELGDSAVYFCASTQGTSGGSSTGELFFGEGSRLTVL.

This clonotype was seen repeatedly, ten times or more. The chain joins TRBV6-1 to TRBJ2-7, with TRBD1 matching over 9 bases. V shed 7 bases and J 6 bases; nucleotides not matched to a gene: 10. Germline V gene data show CDR1 as MNHNS and CDR2 as SASEGT. This CDR3 has 14 residues. CDR3 in DNA: TGTGCCAGCAAAACGACAGGGGGGCTACGCGAGCAGTACTTC. Encoded protein: CASKTTGGLREQYF.

The chain has TRBV12-3 or TRBV12-4 and TRBJ1-5, with D perhaps matching TRBD1 (6 bases). The CDR3 contains 16 residues. With 6 bases removed from V and 3 bases from J, the gap between germline ends came to 18 bases. For the CDR3, the DNA is TGTGCCAGCAGCCGTGGACAGAAGAGGCCCAATCAGCCCCAGCATTTT. Translating it yields CASSRGQKRPNQPQHF.